Each of the 29 T cell receptor beta chains below was sequenced from the same sample in a study of regulatory T cells in long-lasting Graves disease. Sequencing libraries for TCR beta were prepared with iRepertoire HTBI primers and Arm-PCR of CDR3 regions. From the multiplex PCR reads, TCRdb called clonotypes with MiXCR, one entry per CDR3 protein. The table includes hundreds of thousands of distinct CDR3 sequences, 16% detected once. Time point defined: newly diagnosed GD, antithyroid drugs for less than 3 months. From PBMCs, RNA was extracted and then used to make the TCR library. The same data also contributed to another study, on T cells in Graves' hyperthyroidism and ophthalmopathy.

This material consisted of peripheral blood mononuclear cells (PBMCs), taken at new diagnosis, from a patient treated with antithyroid drugs. These receptors were collected from a man aged 35-49 years with Graves disease.

This clonotype was seen repeatedly, ten times or more. CDR3 nucleotides: TGCGCCAGCAGTCCCTGGGGGGGGCAAGGAGAGACCCAGTACTTC. Residues: CASSPWGGQGETQYF. The chain has TRBV4-1 and TRBJ2-5; D is possibly TRBD2 (7 bases). Germline CDR1 MGHRA, CDR2 YSYEKL. V was pared by 6 bases and J by 4 bases, with 18 bases between. CDR3 length: 15 amino acids.

There are many counts of this clonotype. The chain is built from TRBV2 and TRBJ2-1; D call uncertain. Germline assignment: CDR1 SNHLY and CDR2 FYNNEI. The ends were cut back, 7 bases at V and 2 bases at J, with 18 bases in the middle. The CDR3 has 16 residues. CDR3 sequence reads: CASTSARQATYNEQFF. The CDR3 nucleotides are TGTGCCAGCACCTCGGCTCGGCAGGCTACCTACAATGAGCAGTTCTTC.

This clonotype was observed a handful of times. The genes are TRBV10-1 and TRBJ2-1, with TRBD2 matching 9 bases. V lost 3 bases to trimming and J lost 4 bases; unmatched junction nucleotides: 10. This CDR3 comprises 17 residues. Germline V gene data show CDR1 as WNHNN and CDR2 as SYGVQD (reference sequence). The CDR3: CASSEPRVAGAYNEQFF. CDR3 DNA: TGCGCCAGCAGTGAACCCAGGGTAGCGGGGGCTTACAATGAGCAGTTCTTC.

The genes are TRBV10-3 and TRBJ2-1; D gene ambiguous. V lost 10 bases and J 3 bases, leaving 10 bases between the germline ends. The CDR3 consists of 12 residues. Germline lookup yields CDR1 ENHRY and CDR2 SYGVKD. The CDR3 is CATTPDYNEQFF. CDR3 bases: TGTGCCACAACTCCGGACTACAATGAGCAGTTCTTC.

The table lists this clonotype with many counts. The V gene is TRBV6-1, the J gene TRBJ2-3; no clear D gene. The V end was cut by 4 bases, the J end by 1 base, with 12 bases between. CDR3 length: 15 amino acids. Germline values: CDR1 MNHNS, CDR2 SASEGT. The CDR3 DNA sequence: TGTGCCAGCAGTGGCGTTTCCAGGCGCACAGATACGCAGTATTTT. Its protein product is CASSGVSRRTDTQYF.

This rearrangement joins TRBV9 to TRBJ2-1; TRBD2 agrees at 7 bases. Germline V CDR1 and CDR2: SGDLS, YYNGEE. The length of the CDR3 is 15 residues. The junction had 9 bases not matched to a gene; V was cut back by 3 bases and J by 6 bases. The DNA for the CDR3 is TGTGCCAGCAGCGCCGGACTAGTTTCGTTCAATGAGCAGTTCTTC. The encoded protein is CASSAGLVSFNEQFF.

This clonotype was seen many times. The chain employs TRBV2 and TRBJ1-4; 9 bases align to TRBD1. The CDR3 is made up of 13 amino acids. V dropped 8 bases and J dropped 5; count of bases not matched to a gene: 3. The V gene's germline CDR1 is SNHLY and CDR2 FYNNEI. The CDR3: CASGGQGNEKLFF. CDR3 in DNA: TGTGCCAGCGGAGGACAGGGGAATGAAAAACTGTTTTTT.

The sample holds a few counts of this clonotype. The J gene is TRBJ2-3, the V gene TRBV7-3, with D tentatively TRBD2 (7 bases). CDR3 size: 14 residues. Trimming shortened V by 8 bases and J by 3 bases, and 15 bases separated the two germline ends. Germline V gives CDR1 SGHTA, CDR2 FQGTGA. The CDR3: CASGSGGRTDTQYF. The CDR3 DNA follows: TGTGCCAGCGGATCGGGGGGCCGTACAGATACGCAGTATTTT. Combining the CDR3 with reference TRBV7-3 and TRBJ2-3 gives the whole variable domain GAGVSQTPSNKVTEKGKYVELRCDPISGHTALYWYRQSLGQGPEFLIYFQGTGAADDSGLPNDRFFAVRPEGSVSTLKIQRTERGDSAVYLCASGSGGRTDTQYFGPGTRLTVL.

This clonotype has a count of ten or more. The chain carries TRBV29-1 and TRBJ2-7, with TRBD2 matching 9 bases. This CDR3 has 13 amino acids. Germline CDR1 reads SQVTM; CDR2 reads ANQGSEA. V lost 1 base and J lost 4; bases outside the gene matches: 2. The chain's CDR3 is CSVEGSGGYEQYF. CDR3 in DNA: TGCAGCGTTGAAGGTAGCGGGGGTTACGAGCAGTACTTC.

This clonotype was recorded at least ten times. J is TRBJ1-1 and V is TRBV30, with 8 bases fitting TRBD1. After removal of 4 bases from V and 8 bases from J, the junction contained 6 bases not matched to a gene. From germline, CDR1 is GTSNPN and CDR2 SVGIG (reference sequence). The CDR3 consists of 12 residues. The CDR3 region is CAWTDRAYEAFF. The CDR3 DNA reads as TGTGCCTGGACGGACAGGGCCTACGAAGCTTTCTTT. Supplemented by reference TRBV30 and TRBJ1-1, the full variable domain reads SQTIHQWPATLVQPVGSPLSLECTVEGTSNPNLYWYRQAAGRGLQLLFYSVGIGQISSEVPQNLSASRPQDRQFILSSKKLLLSDSGFYLCAWTDRAYEAFFGQGTRLTVV.

Concerning this clonotype itself: A junction boundary mismatches the germline segment, possibly from a read error. V usage is TRBV28 and J usage is TRBJ2-7; 9 positions match TRBD2. The length of the CDR3 is 13 residues. The germline V gene has CDR1 MDHEN and CDR2 SYDVKM. The CDR3 nucleotides read TGTGCCAGCAGCTTTCTTGGTGCGGGGGGGGCGCACTTC. Its translation: CASSFLGAGGAHF. Full variable domain (remainder filled in from reference TRBV28 and TRBJ2-7): DVKVTQSSRYLVKRTGEKVFLECVQDMDHENMFWYRQDPGLGLRLIYFSYDVKMKEKGDIPEGYSVSREKKERFSLILESASTNQTSMYLCASSFLGAGGAHFGPGTRLTVT.

Points on this clonotype: A much larger clone differs by one base, so this may be a read error. The chain combines TRBV11-2 with TRBJ2-2; perhaps TRBD2 as D (6 bases). Germline V gene data show CDR1 as SGHAT and CDR2 as FQNNGV. CDR3 length: 15 residues. The CDR3: CASSLWGRYTGGLFF. CDR3 sequence (DNA): TGTGCCAGCAGCTTATGGGGAAGATACACCGGGGGGCTGTTTTTT. The complete variable domain, with remaining parts taken from reference TRBV11-2 and TRBJ2-2, reads EAGVAQSPRYKIIEKRQSVAFWCNPISGHATLYWYQQILGQGPKLLIQFQNNGVVDDSQLPKDRFSAERLKGVDSTLKIQPAKLEDSAVYLCASSLWGRYTGGLFFGEGSRLTVL.

The chain employs TRBV4-1 and TRBJ2-7; 8 bases match TRBD2. Germline CDR1 and CDR2: MGHRA and YSYEKL. This CDR3 has 17 residues. V dropped 1 base and J dropped 6; count of bases not matched to a gene: 14. CDR3 residues: CASSQGVGGGTGREQYF. CDR3 DNA sequence: TGCGCCAGCAGCCAAGGGGTCGGCGGGGGGACGGGGCGCGAGCAGTACTTC.

This chain links TRBV29-1 with TRBJ2-7; TRBD2 matches at 9 bases. CDR3 length: 13 residues. The V gene's germline CDR1 is SQVTM and CDR2 ANQGSEA. V lost 4 bases, J lost 6 bases, and 7 bases stayed unmatched. CDR3: CSVAASGKGEQYF. The DNA of the CDR3 is TGCAGCGTTGCAGCTAGCGGGAAAGGCGAGCAGTACTTC.

Comment on this clonotype: It may be a read error: a sequence one base away is much more abundant. Given the absence of the conserved phenylalanine or tryptophan at the CDR3 end, a read error is likely. V and J are TRBV7-9 and TRBJ2-1, with TRBD2 as a possible D gene (5 bases). V lost 2 bases to trimming and J lost 6 bases, with 8 bases between them. Germline assignment: CDR1 SEHNR and CDR2 FQNEAQ (reference sequence). The CDR3 is 13 residues long. The CDR3 coding sequence is TGTGCCAGCAGCTTACTGCTAGCCAATGAGCAGTTCTCC. Translating it yields CASSLLLANEQFS.

The sample holds many counts of this clonotype. The chain is built from TRBV28 and TRBJ1-2; 9 nucleotides agree with TRBD1. V trimming: 3 bases; J trimming: 2 bases; junction bases outside the gene matches: 4. The CDR3 contains 15 residues. The germline V gene encodes CDR1 MDHEN and CDR2 SYDVKM. The CDR3 here is CASSFPGQGNYGYTF. The CDR3 coding sequence is TGTGCCAGCAGTTTTCCGGGACAGGGAAACTATGGCTACACCTTC.

This clonotype was seen repeatedly, ten times or more. The rearrangement links TRBV20-1 to TRBJ2-3, with D maybe TRBD2 (6 bases). The CDR3 has 16 residues. V was pared by 1 base and J by 2 bases, with 16 bases between. Germline CDR1 and CDR2: DFQATT and SNEGSKA (reference sequence). This chain's CDR3 is CSARANAGYYTDTQYF. The CDR3 DNA sequence: TGCAGTGCTAGAGCCAATGCGGGATACTACACAGATACGCAGTATTTT.

The chain recombines TRBV29-1 with TRBJ2-7; the D gene is possibly TRBD1 (6 bases). Germline V gives CDR1 SQVTM, CDR2 ANQGSEA. Trimming stripped 4 bases from V and 8 bases from J, with 24 bases between. The CDR3 is 15 amino acids. Written as DNA, the CDR3 is TGCAGCGTTGGAGTCGGACAGACCTATCCTAACAAGCAGTACTTC. This gives the protein CSVGVGQTYPNKQYF.

This clonotype was picked up many times. The V and J genes are TRBV12-3 or TRBV12-4 and TRBJ1-1; TRBD1 matches 8 bases. V was clipped by 2 bases and J by 6 bases; unmatched bases: 8. This CDR3 contains 15 residues. In DNA, the CDR3 is TGTGCCAGCAGTTTATGGCAGGGGGCGGCGGCTGAAGCTTTCTTT. This encodes CASSLWQGAAAEAFF.

This clonotype came up many times. The rearrangement links TRBV24-1 to TRBJ2-3; D possibly corresponds to TRBD2 (6 bases). CDR3 length equals 14 residues. The V gene lost 5 bases and the J gene lost 6 bases, with 14 bases spanning the gap. Germline CDR1 is KGHDR and CDR2 is SFDVKD. DNA for the CDR3: TGTGCCACCAGTGGCCGGAGGGCTTGGGATACGCAGTATTTT. This gives the protein CATSGRRAWDTQYF.

This clonotype was recorded many times. The V gene is TRBV30, the J gene TRBJ2-3; no clear D gene. V gave up 3 bases and J gave up 9 bases, with 13 bases separating them. Germline V lookup: CDR1 GTSNPN, CDR2 SVGIG (reference sequence). CDR3 length equals 12 residues. The CDR3 nucleotides are TGTGCCTGGAGAAGGCTCAGAGACACGCAGTATTTT. This translates into CAWRRLRDTQYF.

This clonotype was observed many times. The chain uses TRBV7-7 and TRBJ2-1; a possible D gene is TRBD2 (5 bases). This CDR3 comprises 16 residues. V was clipped by 5 bases and J by 0 bases, with 14 bases between them. Germline V gene sequence: CDR1 SSHAT, CDR2 FNYEAQ (reference sequence). The CDR3 sequence is CASSAQLARSYNEQFF. The DNA for the CDR3 is TGTGCCAGCAGCGCCCAGCTAGCACGCTCCTACAATGAGCAGTTCTTC. Complete variable domain (other parts from reference TRBV7-7 and TRBJ2-1): GAGVSQSPRYKVTKRGQDVTLRCDPISSHATLYWYQQALGQGPEFLTYFNYEAQPDKSGLPSDRFSAERPEGSISTLTIQRTEQRDSAMYRCASSAQLARSYNEQFFGPGTRLTVL.

The sample holds many counts of this clonotype. The chain recombines TRBV12-3 or TRBV12-4 with TRBJ2-5; D might be TRBD1 (5 bases). This CDR3 region has 13 residues. V dropped 7 bases and J dropped 5 bases, with 14 bases sitting between them. CDR3 protein: CASTRQWWETQYF. DNA for the CDR3: TGTGCCAGCACCCGACAGTGGTGGGAGACCCAGTACTTC.

At least ten counts were recorded for this clonotype. The V call is TRBV15, the J call TRBJ2-7; maybe TRBD1 (6 bases). V was trimmed by 2 bases and J by 3 bases, leaving 14 bases between them. CDR3 length: 15 residues. Germline lookup yields CDR1 LNHNV and CDR2 YYDKDF (reference sequence). The chain's CDR3 is CATSRQDRPDYEQYF. The CDR3 DNA sequence: TGTGCCACCAGCAGACAAGACAGGCCGGACTACGAGCAGTACTTC.

This clonotype has ten or more counts. V and J are TRBV24-1 and TRBJ2-7; D is unclear. Germline values: CDR1 KGHDR, CDR2 SFDVKD. The CDR3 runs to 18 residues. Trimming removed 1 base from V and 2 bases from J, with 20 bases in between. CDR3 sequence: CATSDLVESVGWAYEQYF. The CDR3 region has the DNA TGTGCCACCAGTGATTTAGTGGAGTCAGTAGGGTGGGCCTACGAGCAGTACTTC.

This clonotype was detected many times. The genes are TRBV28 and TRBJ1-1, with 7 bases lining up with TRBD1. The ends lost 6 bases at V and 2 bases at J; junction bases unmatched: 3. This CDR3 region has 13 residues. Germline values: CDR1 MDHEN, CDR2 SYDVKM. CDR3: CASRGTANTEAFF. DNA of the CDR3: TGTGCCAGCAGAGGGACAGCAAACACTGAAGCTTTCTTT. Combining the CDR3 with reference TRBV28 and TRBJ1-1 gives the whole variable domain DVKVTQSSRYLVKRTGEKVFLECVQDMDHENMFWYRQDPGLGLRLIYFSYDVKMKEKGDIPEGYSVSREKKERFSLILESASTNQTSMYLCASRGTANTEAFFGQGTRLTVV.

With respect to this clonotype: This may be a read error: a much more frequent sequence differs by one nucleotide. This CDR3 is CASGLDMARSNEQFF. DNA for the CDR3: TGTGCCAGCGGTTTGGACATGGCCAGGTCCAATGAGCAGTTCTTC. The chain combines TRBV7-7 with TRBJ2-1, with D maybe TRBD1 (5 bases). The ends were cut back, 8 bases at V and 6 bases at J, with 20 bases in the middle. The CDR3 extends over 15 amino acids. Germline loops: CDR1 SSHAT, CDR2 FNYEAQ (reference sequence).

Only a few counts were recorded for this clonotype. The rearrangement links TRBV28 to TRBJ2-1; tentatively, D is TRBD2 (7 bases). The CDR3 is made up of 15 amino acids. V lost 3 bases to trimming and J lost 9 bases, with 18 bases between them. From germline, CDR1 is MDHEN and CDR2 SYDVKM. CDR3 nucleotide sequence: TGTGCCAGCAGTTTTGGGCGGGGGCACGGAAGTGAGCAGTTCTTC. Amino acids: CASSFGRGHGSEQFF.

This clonotype occurred many times. J is TRBJ2-3 and V is TRBV2, with D unclear. Trimming removed 6 bases from V and 0 bases from J, with 16 bases in between. The CDR3 is 16 residues long. Per the germline V gene, CDR1 is SNHLY and CDR2 is FYNNEI. DNA of the CDR3: TGTGCCAGCAGGACACTTTACCGGAAAAGCACAGATACGCAGTATTTT. Protein product: CASRTLYRKSTDTQYF. Combining the CDR3 with reference TRBV2 and TRBJ2-3 gives the whole variable domain EPEVTQTPSHQVTQMGQEVILRCVPISNHLYFYWYRQILGQKVEFLVSFYNNEISEKSEIFDDQFSVERPDGSNFTLKIRSTKLEDSAMYFCASRTLYRKSTDTQYFGPGTRLTVL.